This record concerns one TCR beta chain sequence. Its target is unknown. The CDR3 runs to 11 residues. Germline values: CDR1 MNHNY, CDR2 SVGAGI (reference sequence). V was cut by 6 bases and J by 5 bases, with 8 bases left in between. PCR used 60 Vbeta primers and 13 Jbeta primers. Data came from immunoSEQ multiplex PCR; TCRdb stores just in-frame clones and leaves some out. Of 70,000 to 95,000 clones listed, about two thirds are singletons. The entry originates in a study of cytomegalovirus exposure and HLA in healthy donors. General observations from the study: Association of some 18,000 TCR beta sequences with HLA alleles was found at 0.05 false discovery rate in a later analysis.

The chain recombines TRBV6-6 with TRBJ2-7; a weak D match, TRBD1 (5 bases). The clonotype originates from a woman younger than 45 in good health and CMV-seropositive. Sequencing used PBMCs. In nucleotides, the CDR3 is TGTGCCAGCAGCCTCAGGGACGAGCAGTACTTC. It codes for CASSLRDEQYF.